The 23 T cell receptor beta chains below come from one sample, sequenced in a study of cytomegalovirus exposure and HLA in healthy donors. Amplification used 60 Vbeta primers and 13 Jbeta primers. TCRdb keeps only in-frame clones here, not all; method: immunoSEQ multiplex PCR. This repertoire shows under 100,000 clones, around 76% found once; its top ten account for 5% to 7%. The sequenced sample was PBMCs. These receptors were collected from a man aged 18 to 30 in good health and CMV-seropositive.

J is TRBJ1-1 and V is TRBV7-8; 8 positions agree with TRBD1. The CDR3 extends over 16 amino acids. Germline CDR1 SGHVS, CDR2 FQNEAQ. Trimming took 3 bases from V and 6 from J; bases not matched to a gene: 12. The CDR3 spells CASSFLRTGLASEAFF. DNA for the CDR3: TGTGCCAGCAGCTTTCTTAGGACAGGGCTAGCTTCTGAAGCTTTCTTT.

This clone was seen a few times. The chain has TRBV6-1 and TRBJ2-7; D not certain. Germline assignment: CDR1 MNHNS and CDR2 SASEGT. The CDR3 is made up of 14 amino acids. Trimming pared 5 bases from V and 0 bases from J, leaving 11 bases between. The CDR3 nucleotides are TGTGCCAGCAGTCTCACGTACAGCTCCTACGAGCAGTACTTC. Translated, it gives CASSLTYSSYEQYF.

This clone showed up just once. CDR3 DNA sequence: TGTGCCAGCAGCTTACCAGGGGGCAATGGCTACACCTTC. Its protein is CASSLPGGNGYTF. The gene calls are TRBV7-3 and TRBJ1-2; the match to TRBD1 covers 8 bases. The CDR3 spans 13 residues. With 2 bases clipped from V and 6 bases from J, the junction kept 2 bases outside the gene matches. Germline CDR1 and CDR2: SGHTA and FQGTGA.

The chain recombines TRBV5-1 with TRBJ2-2; TRBD2 matches 8 bases. Germline-derived CDR1 and CDR2 are SGHRS and YFSETQ. V trimming: 2 bases; J trimming: 5 bases; junction bases outside the gene matches: 5. This CDR3 is 15 amino acids long. For the CDR3, the DNA is TGCGCCAGCAGCTTACCGGGAGGGGGTACCGGGGAGCTGTTTTTT. Protein sequence: CASSLPGGGTGELFF.

The gene calls are TRBV6-1 and TRBJ2-3; a weak D match, TRBD1 (8 bases). Germline assignment: CDR1 MNHNS and CDR2 SASEGT. Trimming pared 9 bases from V and 1 base from J, leaving 17 bases between. This CDR3 has 15 residues. The CDR3: CASSDRAGGTDTQYF. CDR3 coding DNA: TGTGCCAGTTCGGACAGGGCGGGGGGCACAGATACGCAGTATTTT.

The chain carries TRBV6-5 and TRBJ2-2; the D is unclear. This CDR3 spans 12 amino acids. Trimming left V 5 bases short and J 4 bases short, with 5 bases between. Germline V gene data show CDR1 as MNHEY and CDR2 as SVGAGI. CDR3 loop: CASSLLTGELFF. The DNA for the CDR3 is TGTGCCAGCAGTCTCCTCACCGGGGAGCTGTTTTTT.

The V call is TRBV5-1, the J call TRBJ2-1; possibly TRBD2 for D (5 bases). The germline V gene has CDR1 SGHRS and CDR2 YFSETQ. The CDR3 is 12 residues long. Trimming pared 1 base from V and 10 bases from J, leaving 9 bases between. CDR3 sequence (DNA): TGCGCCAGCAGCTTGACTAGACGGGAGCAGTTCTTC. Protein product: CASSLTRREQFF.

This clone showed up just a few times. The chain couples TRBV19 to TRBJ1-2; D may be TRBD1 (6 bases). Germline values: CDR1 LNHDA, CDR2 SQIVND (reference sequence). Deletions cut 10 bases from V and 2 bases from J, with 20 bases between. This CDR3 comprises 15 residues. Written as DNA, the CDR3 is TGTGCCACTTCGGGGGGCCCTCTAGCCAACTATGGCTACACCTTC. This sequence encodes CATSGGPLANYGYTF. Drawing the rest from reference TRBV19 and TRBJ1-2, the complete variable domain is DGGITQSPKYLFRKEGQNVTLSCEQNLNHDAMYWYRQDPGQGLRLIYYSQIVNDFQKGDIAEGYSVSREKKESFPLTVTSAQKNPTAFYLCATSGGPLANYGYTFGSGTRLTVV.

The genes are TRBV5-8 and TRBJ1-1; 11 nucleotides agree with TRBD1. The germline gives CDR1 SGHTS, CDR2 YDEGEE. The J segment lost 7 bases and the V segment lost 3 bases, leaving 5 bases of the junction unmatched. The CDR3 is made up of 14 amino acids. CDR3 in DNA: TGTGCCAGCAGCTACGGACAGGGGGCCCGTGAAGCTTTCTTT. Encoded protein: CASSYGQGAREAFF.

The V call is TRBV29-1, the J call TRBJ2-3; 7 bases align to TRBD2. The germline gives CDR1 SQVTM, CDR2 ANQGSEA. This CDR3 is 12 amino acids long. V was clipped by 6 bases and J by 3 bases; unmatched bases: 3. The CDR3 region has the DNA TGCAGCGTGCGGGAGTTGACAGATACGCAGTATTTT. Protein product: CSVRELTDTQYF.

The chain uses TRBV10-1 and TRBJ2-2; 7 bases agree with TRBD2. V was clipped by 0 bases and J by 5 bases; unmatched bases: 6. Per the germline V gene, CDR1 is WNHNN and CDR2 is SYGVQD (reference sequence). The CDR3 length is 16 residues. The CDR3 DNA follows: TGCGCCAGCAGTGAGTCTGAGGGAGGGGATACCGGGGAGCTGTTTTTT. Translating gives CASSESEGGDTGELFF.

The chain combines TRBV5-6 with TRBJ2-7; TRBD2 matches at 8 bases. Losses at the gene ends were 4 bases for V and 0 bases for J; bases not matched to a gene: 9. CDR1 is SGHDT and CDR2 is YYEEEE in the germline V gene. This CDR3 comprises 16 residues. CDR3 nucleotides: TGTGCCAGCAGCCAGGCCCCAGCGGGAGTCTCCTACGAGCAGTACTTC. As protein: CASSQAPAGVSYEQYF.

The V and J genes are TRBV29-1 and TRBJ2-1; the match to TRBD1 covers 12 bases. Trimming removed 1 base from V and 1 base from J; junction bases left unmatched: 5. The CDR3 totals 17 residues. The germline gives CDR1 SQVTM, CDR2 ANQGSEA. In DNA form, the CDR3 reads TGCAGCGTTGAAGGGCGGGACAGGGGGCAGTCCTACAATGAGCAGTTCTTC. This translates into CSVEGRDRGQSYNEQFF.

This clone was seen more than once but under ten times. This chain joins TRBV6-5 and TRBJ1-5; D is uncertain. The V end lost 2 bases, the J end lost 5 bases, and 7 bases lay between the germline ends. Germline CDR1 reads MNHEY; CDR2 reads SVGAGI. This CDR3 has 13 amino acids. CDR3 protein: CASSYEIDQPQHF. CDR3 bases: TGTGCCAGCAGTTACGAGATCGATCAGCCCCAGCATTTT.

The chain has TRBV29-1 and TRBJ2-7; D not resolved. This CDR3 comprises 14 residues. V shed 2 bases and J shed 2 bases, with 13 bases lying between them. Germline V CDR1 and CDR2: SQVTM, ANQGSEA. The CDR3 region has the DNA TGCAGCGTTGAAATCACGCGAGGTGCCTACGAGCAGTACTTC. This codes for CSVEITRGAYEQYF.

This chain joins TRBV9 and TRBJ1-5; D is possibly TRBD1 (5 bases). Looked up from germline, CDR1 is SGDLS and CDR2 is YYNGEE. This CDR3 region has 11 residues. The V end was cut by 7 bases, the J end by 6 bases, with 8 bases between. The CDR3 reads CASGATQPQHF. The CDR3 coding sequence is TGTGCCAGCGGGGCCACTCAGCCCCAGCATTTT.

There are a few counts of this clone. The chain joins TRBV19 to TRBJ1-4, with a possible D match to TRBD1 (5 bases). This CDR3 contains 13 residues. V was shortened by 3 bases and J by 8 bases, with 10 bases between the two germline ends. CDR1 and CDR2 from the germline V gene are LNHDA and SQIVND (reference sequence). The CDR3 DNA reads as TGTGCCAGTAGTATTGGAGGGGCCGAAAAACTGTTTTTT. Protein: CASSIGGAEKLFF.

The chain has TRBV5-4 and TRBJ2-7; the match to TRBD2 covers 13 bases. Germline V lookup: CDR1 SGHNT, CDR2 YYREEE (reference sequence). J lost 10 bases, V lost 5 bases, and 6 bases had no gene match. The CDR3 has 13 residues. The CDR3 region is CASRETSGGQQYF. The CDR3 coding sequence is TGTGCCAGCAGAGAGACTAGCGGGGGGCAACAGTACTTC. The full variable domain, its missing parts supplied by reference TRBV5-4 and TRBJ2-7, is ETGVTQSPTHLIKTRGQQVTLRCSSQSGHNTVSWYQQALGQGPQFIFQYYREEENGRGNFPPRFSGLQFPNYSSELNVNALELDDSALYLCASRETSGGQQYFGPGTRLTVT.

The chain's CDR3 is CASSFRGSGYTF. The CDR3 bases are TGTGCCAGCAGTTTTCGGGGGTCGGGCTACACCTTC. V is TRBV27 and J is TRBJ1-2; TRBD1 might be the D (5 bases). V lost 3 bases to trimming and J lost 8 bases, with 10 bases between them. Germline V gene lookup returns CDR1 MNHEY and CDR2 SMNVEV (reference sequence). This CDR3 has 12 residues.

This sequence joins TRBV14 and TRBJ1-1; D is perhaps TRBD1 (5 bases). CDR1 and CDR2 from the germline V gene are SGHDN and FVKESK. V lost 0 bases, J lost 3 bases, and 14 bases lay in between. The CDR3 sequence is 16 residues long. The CDR3 reads CASSQEWGREDTEAFF. CDR3 coding DNA: TGTGCCAGCAGCCAAGAATGGGGCAGGGAAGACACTGAAGCTTTCTTT. The complete variable domain, with remaining parts taken from reference TRBV14 and TRBJ1-1, reads EAGVTQFPSHSVIEKGQTVTLRCDPISGHDNLYWYRRVMGKEIKFLLHFVKESKQDESGMPNNRFLAERTGGTYSTLKVQPAELEDSGVYFCASSQEWGREDTEAFFGQGTRLTVV.

Concerning this clone itself: The sample holds other DNA sequences that translate to the same CDR3. V is TRBV6-5 and J is TRBJ2-7; D is possibly TRBD1 (5 bases). The V end lost 6 bases, the J end lost 3 bases, and 15 bases lay between the germline ends. This CDR3 comprises 14 residues. CDR1 is MNHEY and CDR2 is SVGAGI in the germline V gene. In DNA form, the CDR3 reads TGTGCCAGCAGCTATTCCGCAGGGAACTACGAGCAGTACTTC. Translated: CASSYSAGNYEQYF.

This chain connects TRBV10-3 to TRBJ1-3; 7 bases map to TRBD1. V lost 6 bases, J lost 2 bases, and 4 bases stayed unmatched. Germline V lookup: CDR1 ENHRY, CDR2 SYGVKD. This CDR3 region has 14 residues. CDR3 coding DNA: TGTGCCATCAGATTACAGGGGCCTGGAAACACCATATATTTT. It codes for CAIRLQGPGNTIYF.

The chain uses TRBV14 and TRBJ2-1; possibly TRBD1 for D (5 bases). Germline assignment: CDR1 SGHDN and CDR2 FVKESK. V was shortened by 5 bases and J by 4 bases, with 18 bases between the two germline ends. This CDR3 is 16 amino acids long. The CDR3 DNA sequence: TGTGCCAGCAGCTCCAAGCCGGTGGCAGGGTACAATGAGCAGTTCTTC. Protein sequence: CASSSKPVAGYNEQFF. Together with reference TRBV14 and TRBJ2-1, the CDR3 gives the full variable domain: EAGVTQFPSHSVIEKGQTVTLRCDPISGHDNLYWYRRVMGKEIKFLLHFVKESKQDESGMPNNRFLAERTGGTYSTLKVQPAELEDSGVYFCASSSKPVAGYNEQFFGPGTRLTVL.